The text below deals with one TCR beta chain. The antigen remains unidentified. This sample is drawn from a study of cytomegalovirus exposure and HLA in healthy donors. CDR3 size: 16 residues. CDR1 and CDR2 (germline): KGHSH, LQKENI. V lost 2 bases, J lost 6 bases, and 10 bases stayed unmatched. The data were produced by immunoSEQ multiplex PCR, yet TCRdb's version contains in-frame clones alone and is incomplete. The sample shows 300,000 to 450,000 clones, about nine tenths of them seen only once. Broader study findings: Subsequent analysis found a tendency for first-cohort TCR clusters to co-occur within the approximately 130 validation repertoires.

The sequence derives from a woman aged 18 to 35 in good health and CMV-seronegative. Input material: PBMCs. This chain links TRBV18 with TRBJ1-2, with 9 bases aligning to TRBD1. CDR3 sequence (DNA): TGTGCCAGCTCACCATTAGGACAGGGGCGATTCGATGGCTACACCTTC. This sequence encodes CASSPLGQGRFDGYTF.